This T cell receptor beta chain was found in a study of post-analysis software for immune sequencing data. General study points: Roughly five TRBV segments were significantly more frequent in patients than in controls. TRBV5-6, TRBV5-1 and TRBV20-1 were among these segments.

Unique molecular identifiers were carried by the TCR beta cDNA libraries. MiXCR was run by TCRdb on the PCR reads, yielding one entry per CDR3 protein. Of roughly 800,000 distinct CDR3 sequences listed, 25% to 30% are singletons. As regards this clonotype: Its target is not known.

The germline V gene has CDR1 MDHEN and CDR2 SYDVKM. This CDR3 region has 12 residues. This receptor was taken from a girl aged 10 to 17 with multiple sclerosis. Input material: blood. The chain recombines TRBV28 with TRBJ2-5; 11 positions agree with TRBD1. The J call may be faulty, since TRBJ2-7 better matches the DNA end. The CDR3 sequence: CASGDRGYEQYF. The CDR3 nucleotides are TGTGCCAGCGGGGACAGGGGGTACGAGCAGTACTTC.